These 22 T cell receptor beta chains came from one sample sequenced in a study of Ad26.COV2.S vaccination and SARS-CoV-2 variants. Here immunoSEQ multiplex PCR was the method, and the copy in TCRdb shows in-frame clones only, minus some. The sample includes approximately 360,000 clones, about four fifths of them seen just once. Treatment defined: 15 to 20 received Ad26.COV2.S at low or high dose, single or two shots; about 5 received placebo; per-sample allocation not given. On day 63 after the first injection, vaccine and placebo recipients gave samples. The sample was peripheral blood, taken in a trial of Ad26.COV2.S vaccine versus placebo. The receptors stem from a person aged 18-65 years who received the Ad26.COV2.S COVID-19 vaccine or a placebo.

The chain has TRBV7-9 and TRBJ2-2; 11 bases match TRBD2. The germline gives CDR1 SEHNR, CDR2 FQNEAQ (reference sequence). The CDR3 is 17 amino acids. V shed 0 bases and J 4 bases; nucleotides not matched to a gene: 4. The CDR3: CASSLAGTSGTTGELFF. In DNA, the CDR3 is TGTGCCAGCAGCTTAGCGGGGACTAGCGGAACCACCGGGGAGCTGTTTTTT.

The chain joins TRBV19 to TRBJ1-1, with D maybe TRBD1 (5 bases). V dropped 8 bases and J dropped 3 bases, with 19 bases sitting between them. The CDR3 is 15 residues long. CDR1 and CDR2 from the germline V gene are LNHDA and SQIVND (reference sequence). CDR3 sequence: CASGLGWGKHTEAFF. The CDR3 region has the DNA TGTGCCAGTGGACTTGGGTGGGGCAAACACACTGAAGCTTTCTTT.

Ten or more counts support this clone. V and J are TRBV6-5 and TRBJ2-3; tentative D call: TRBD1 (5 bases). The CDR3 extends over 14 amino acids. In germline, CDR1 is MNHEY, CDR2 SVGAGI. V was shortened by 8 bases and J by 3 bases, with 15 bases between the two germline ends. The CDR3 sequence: CASGRGLETDTQYF. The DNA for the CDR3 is TGTGCCAGCGGAAGGGGTTTGGAGACAGATACGCAGTATTTT.

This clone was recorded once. The chain's CDR3 is CASSLGRGMLPLHF. The DNA for the CDR3 is TGTGCCAGCAGCTTAGGACGGGGGATGTTACCCCTCCACTTT. The gene calls are TRBV7-2 and TRBJ1-6; weak D call: TRBD1 (5 bases). The germline CDR1 and CDR2 sequences are SGHTA and FQGNSA. Trimming shortened V by 1 base and J by 12 bases, and 13 bases separated the two germline ends. The CDR3 runs to 14 residues.

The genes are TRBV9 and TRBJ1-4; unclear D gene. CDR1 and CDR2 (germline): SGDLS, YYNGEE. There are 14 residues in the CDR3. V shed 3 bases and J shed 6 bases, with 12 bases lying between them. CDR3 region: CASSAGGWDEKLFF. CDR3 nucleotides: TGTGCCAGCAGCGCGGGAGGGTGGGATGAAAAACTGTTTTTT.

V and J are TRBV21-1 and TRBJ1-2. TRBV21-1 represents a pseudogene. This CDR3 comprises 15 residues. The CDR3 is CASSKGERTSYGYTF. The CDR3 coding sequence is TGTGCCAGCAGCAAAGGAGAGCGAACCAGCTATGGCTACACCTTC.

The CDR3 nucleotides are TGTGCCAGCAGCCAAGTTCGACAGGGGATGGCTGGCTACACCTTC. Protein sequence: CASSQVRQGMAGYTF. The chain links TRBV14 to TRBJ1-2, with 8 nucleotides matching TRBD1. The CDR3 spans 15 residues. Per the germline V gene, CDR1 is SGHDN and CDR2 is FVKESK. Trimming took 1 base from V and 7 from J; bases not matched to a gene: 8.

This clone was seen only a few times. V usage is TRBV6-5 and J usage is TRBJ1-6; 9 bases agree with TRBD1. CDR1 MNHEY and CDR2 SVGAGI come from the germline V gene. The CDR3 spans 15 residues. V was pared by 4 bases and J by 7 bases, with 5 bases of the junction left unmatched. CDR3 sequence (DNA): TGTGCCAGCAGTTCCTCCGGGACAGGGAATTCACCCCTCCACTTT. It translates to CASSSSGTGNSPLHF.

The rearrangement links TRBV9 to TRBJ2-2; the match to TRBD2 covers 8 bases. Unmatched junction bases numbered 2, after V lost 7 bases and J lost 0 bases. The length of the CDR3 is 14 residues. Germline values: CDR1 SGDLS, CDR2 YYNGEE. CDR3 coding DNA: TGTGCCAGCCAACTAGCGGCGAACACCGGGGAGCTGTTTTTT. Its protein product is CASQLAANTGELFF.

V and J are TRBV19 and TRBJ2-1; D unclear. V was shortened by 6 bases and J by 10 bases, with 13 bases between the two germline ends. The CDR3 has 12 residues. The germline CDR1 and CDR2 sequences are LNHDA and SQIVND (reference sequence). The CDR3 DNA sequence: TGTGCCAGTAGCTCCGACCGCGTCGAGCAGTTCTTC. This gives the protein CASSSDRVEQFF. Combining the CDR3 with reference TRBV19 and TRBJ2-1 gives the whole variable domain DGGITQSPKYLFRKEGQNVTLSCEQNLNHDAMYWYRQDPGQGLRLIYYSQIVNDFQKGDIAEGYSVSREKKESFPLTVTSAQKNPTAFYLCASSSDRVEQFFGPGTRLTVL.

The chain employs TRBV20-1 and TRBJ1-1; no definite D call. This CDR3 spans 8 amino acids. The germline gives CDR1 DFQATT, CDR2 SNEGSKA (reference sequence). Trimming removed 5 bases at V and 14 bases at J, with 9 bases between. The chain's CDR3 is CSADRPFF. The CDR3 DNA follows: TGCAGTGCTGATAGACCCTTCTTT.

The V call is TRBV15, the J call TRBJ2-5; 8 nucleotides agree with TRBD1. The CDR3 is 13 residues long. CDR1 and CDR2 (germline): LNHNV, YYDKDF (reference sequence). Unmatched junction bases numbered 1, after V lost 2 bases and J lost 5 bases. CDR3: CATSRRQGETQYF. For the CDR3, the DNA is TGTGCCACCAGCAGACGACAGGGGGAGACCCAGTACTTC.

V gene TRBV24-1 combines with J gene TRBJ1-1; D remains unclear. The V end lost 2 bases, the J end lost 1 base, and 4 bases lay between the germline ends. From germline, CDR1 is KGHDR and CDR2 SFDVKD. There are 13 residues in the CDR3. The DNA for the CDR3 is TGTGCCACCAGTGATTGGAAGAACACTGAAGCTTTCTTT. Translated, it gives CATSDWKNTEAFF.

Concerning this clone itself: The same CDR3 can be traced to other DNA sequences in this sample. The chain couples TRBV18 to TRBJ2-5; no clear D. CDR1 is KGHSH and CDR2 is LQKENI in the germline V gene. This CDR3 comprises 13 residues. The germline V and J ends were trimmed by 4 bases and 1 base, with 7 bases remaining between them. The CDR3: CASSLTSQETQYF. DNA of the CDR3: TGTGCCAGCTCACTCACTTCCCAAGAGACCCAGTACTTC.

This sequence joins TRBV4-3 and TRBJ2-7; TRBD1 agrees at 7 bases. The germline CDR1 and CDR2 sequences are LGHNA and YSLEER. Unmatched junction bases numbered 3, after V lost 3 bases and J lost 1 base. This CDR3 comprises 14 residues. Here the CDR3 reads CASSHLRGSYEQYF. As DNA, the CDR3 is TGCGCCAGCAGCCATCTCAGGGGGTCCTACGAGCAGTACTTC.

CDR3 nucleotides: TGCGCCAGCAGCCAGGGGCGGAGCAACTATGGCTACACCTTC. Amino acid sequence: CASSQGRSNYGYTF. This rearrangement joins TRBV4-1 to TRBJ1-2, with a possible D match to TRBD1 (5 bases). Trimming took 3 bases from V and 2 from J, leaving 10 bases between them. CDR3 length: 14 amino acids. The V gene's germline CDR1 is MGHRA and CDR2 YSYEKL.

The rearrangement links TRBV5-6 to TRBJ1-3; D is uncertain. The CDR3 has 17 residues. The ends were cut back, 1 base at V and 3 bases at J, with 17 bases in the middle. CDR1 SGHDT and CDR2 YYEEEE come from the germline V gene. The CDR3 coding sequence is TGTGCCAGCAGCTTGCTCGCGAGCAGAACGGGTGGAAACACCATATATTTT. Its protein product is CASSLLASRTGGNTIYF.

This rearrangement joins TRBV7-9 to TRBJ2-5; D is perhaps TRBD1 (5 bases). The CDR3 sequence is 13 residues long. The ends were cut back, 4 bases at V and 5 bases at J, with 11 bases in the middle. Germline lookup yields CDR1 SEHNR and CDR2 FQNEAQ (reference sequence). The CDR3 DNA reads TGTGCCAGCAGCTCGACAGCCCCGGAGACCCAGTACTTC. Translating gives CASSSTAPETQYF.

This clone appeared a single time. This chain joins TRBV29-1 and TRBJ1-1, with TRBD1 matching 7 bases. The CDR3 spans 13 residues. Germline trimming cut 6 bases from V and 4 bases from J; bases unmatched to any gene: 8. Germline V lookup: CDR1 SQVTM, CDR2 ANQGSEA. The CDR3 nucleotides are TGCAGCGTGGCACAGGGGCGGGCCACTGAAGCTTTCTTT. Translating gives CSVAQGRATEAFF.

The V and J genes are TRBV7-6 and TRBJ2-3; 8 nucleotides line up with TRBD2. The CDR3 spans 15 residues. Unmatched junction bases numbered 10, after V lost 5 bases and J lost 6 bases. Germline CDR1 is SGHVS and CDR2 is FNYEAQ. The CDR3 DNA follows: TGTGCCAGCAGCCCCGGGGGGGGAACGGGGGATACGCAGTATTTT. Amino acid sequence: CASSPGGGTGDTQYF.

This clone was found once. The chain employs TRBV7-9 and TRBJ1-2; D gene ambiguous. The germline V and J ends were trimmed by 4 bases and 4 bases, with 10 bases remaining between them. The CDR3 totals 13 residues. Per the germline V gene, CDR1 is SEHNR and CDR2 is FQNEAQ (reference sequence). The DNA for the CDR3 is TGTGCCAGCAGCTGCGAATGGAGCTATGGCTACACCTTC. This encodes CASSCEWSYGYTF.

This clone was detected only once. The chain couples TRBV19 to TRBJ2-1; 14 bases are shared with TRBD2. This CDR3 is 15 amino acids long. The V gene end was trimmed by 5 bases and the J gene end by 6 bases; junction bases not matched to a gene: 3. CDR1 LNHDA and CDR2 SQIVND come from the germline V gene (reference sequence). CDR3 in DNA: TGTGCCAGTAGTTTGACTAGCGGGGGGGCCAATGAGCAGTTCTTC. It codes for CASSLTSGGANEQFF. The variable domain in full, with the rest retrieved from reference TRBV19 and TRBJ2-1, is DGGITQSPKYLFRKEGQNVTLSCEQNLNHDAMYWYRQDPGQGLRLIYYSQIVNDFQKGDIAEGYSVSREKKESFPLTVTSAQKNPTAFYLCASSLTSGGANEQFFGPGTRLTVL.